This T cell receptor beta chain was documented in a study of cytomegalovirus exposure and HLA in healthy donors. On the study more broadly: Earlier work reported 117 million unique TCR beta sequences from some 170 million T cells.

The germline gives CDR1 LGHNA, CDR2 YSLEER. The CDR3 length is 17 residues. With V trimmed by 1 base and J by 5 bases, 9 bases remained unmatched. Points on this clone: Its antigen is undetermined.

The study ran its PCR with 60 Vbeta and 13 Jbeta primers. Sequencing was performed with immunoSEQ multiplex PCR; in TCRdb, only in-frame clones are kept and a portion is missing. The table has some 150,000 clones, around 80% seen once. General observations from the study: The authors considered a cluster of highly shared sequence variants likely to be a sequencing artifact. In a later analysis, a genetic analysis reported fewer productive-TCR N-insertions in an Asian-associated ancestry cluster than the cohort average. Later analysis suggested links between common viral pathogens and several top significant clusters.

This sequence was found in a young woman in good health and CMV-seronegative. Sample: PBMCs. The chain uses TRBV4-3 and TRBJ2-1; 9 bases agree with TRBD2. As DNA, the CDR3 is TGCGCCAGCAGCCAAGTGCTCGGCGGGAGGGCCAACAATGAGCAGTTCTTC. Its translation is CASSQVLGGRANNEQFF.